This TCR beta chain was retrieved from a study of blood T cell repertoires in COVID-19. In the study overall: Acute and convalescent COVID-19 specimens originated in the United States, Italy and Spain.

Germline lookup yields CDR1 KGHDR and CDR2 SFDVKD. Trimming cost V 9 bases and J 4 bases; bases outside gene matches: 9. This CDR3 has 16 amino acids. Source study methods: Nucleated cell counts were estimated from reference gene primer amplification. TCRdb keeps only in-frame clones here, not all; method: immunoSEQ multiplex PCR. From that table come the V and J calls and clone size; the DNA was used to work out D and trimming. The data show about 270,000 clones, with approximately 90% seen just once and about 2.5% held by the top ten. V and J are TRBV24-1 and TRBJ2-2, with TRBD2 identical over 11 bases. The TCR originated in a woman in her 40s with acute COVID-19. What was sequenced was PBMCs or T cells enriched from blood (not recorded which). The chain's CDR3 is CATGPNGLAGTGELFF. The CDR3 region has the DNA TGTGCCACCGGTCCAAACGGACTAGCGGGCACCGGGGAGCTGTTTTTT.